The source of this TCR beta chain is a study of cytomegalovirus exposure and HLA in healthy donors. Whole-study findings and limits: Previous analysis showed most TCR beta V segments were productive about 87% or about 30% of the time.

The germline CDR1 and CDR2 sequences are SGHNT and YYREEE (reference sequence). The V gene end was trimmed by 2 bases and the J gene end by 5 bases; junction bases not matched to a gene: 7. The CDR3 is 15 residues long. The PCR had 60 Vbeta and 13 Jbeta primers. The method was immunoSEQ multiplex PCR; TCRdb's version includes in-frame clones alone and lacks a portion of them. Here the sample spans about 210,000 clones, over 75% being singletons. Remarks on this clone: Antigen specificity is unknown.

The TCR originated in a woman aged 45 to 65 in good health and CMV-seropositive. The gene calls are TRBV5-4 and TRBJ2-5; 9 bases are a match to TRBD2. Sample: PBMCs. The CDR3 sequence: CASSFPGLAGETQYF. The CDR3 nucleotides read TGTGCCAGCAGCTTTCCGGGACTAGCTGGTGAGACCCAGTACTTC. The full variable domain, with the rest looked up from reference TRBV5-4 and TRBJ2-5, is ETGVTQSPTHLIKTRGQQVTLRCSSQSGHNTVSWYQQALGQGPQFIFQYYREEENGRGNFPPRFSGLQFPNYSSELNVNALELDDSALYLCASSFPGLAGETQYFGPGTRLLVL.